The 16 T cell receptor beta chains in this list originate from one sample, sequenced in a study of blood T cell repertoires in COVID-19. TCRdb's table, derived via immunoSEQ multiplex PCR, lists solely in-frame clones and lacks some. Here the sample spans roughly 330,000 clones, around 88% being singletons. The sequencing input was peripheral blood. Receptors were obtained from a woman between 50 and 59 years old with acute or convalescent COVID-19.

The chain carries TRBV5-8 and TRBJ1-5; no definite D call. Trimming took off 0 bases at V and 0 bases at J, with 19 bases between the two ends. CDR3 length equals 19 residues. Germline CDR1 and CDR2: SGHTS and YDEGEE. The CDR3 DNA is TGTGCCAGCAGCTTGGCCGAAACTTTCTCGAAAGATAGCAATCAGCCCCAGCATTTT. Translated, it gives CASSLAETFSKDSNQPQHF.

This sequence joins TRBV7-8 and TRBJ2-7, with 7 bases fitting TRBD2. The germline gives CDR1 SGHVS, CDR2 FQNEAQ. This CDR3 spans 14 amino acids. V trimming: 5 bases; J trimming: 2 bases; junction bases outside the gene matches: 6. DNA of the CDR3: TGTGCCAGCAGCCCGGGACTACCGCCCTACGAGCAGTACTTC. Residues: CASSPGLPPYEQYF.

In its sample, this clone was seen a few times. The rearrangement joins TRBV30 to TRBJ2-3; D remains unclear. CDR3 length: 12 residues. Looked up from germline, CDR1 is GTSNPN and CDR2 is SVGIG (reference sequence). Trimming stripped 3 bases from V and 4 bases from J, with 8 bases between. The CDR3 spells CAWSESPDTQYF. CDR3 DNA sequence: TGTGCCTGGAGCGAGAGCCCAGATACGCAGTATTTT.

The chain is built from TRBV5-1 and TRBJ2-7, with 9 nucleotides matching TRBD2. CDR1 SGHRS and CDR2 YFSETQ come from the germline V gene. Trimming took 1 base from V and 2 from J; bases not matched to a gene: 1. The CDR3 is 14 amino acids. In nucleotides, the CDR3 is TGCGCCAGCAGCTTGACTAGCGGGCCCTACGAGCAGTACTTC. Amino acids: CASSLTSGPYEQYF.

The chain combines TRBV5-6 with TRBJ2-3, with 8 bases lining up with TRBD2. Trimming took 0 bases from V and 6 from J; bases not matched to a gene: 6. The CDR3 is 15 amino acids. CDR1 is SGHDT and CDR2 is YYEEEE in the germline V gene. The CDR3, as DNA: TGTGCCAGCAGCTTGGCCGTAGCGGGATCTGATACGCAGTATTTT. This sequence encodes CASSLAVAGSDTQYF.

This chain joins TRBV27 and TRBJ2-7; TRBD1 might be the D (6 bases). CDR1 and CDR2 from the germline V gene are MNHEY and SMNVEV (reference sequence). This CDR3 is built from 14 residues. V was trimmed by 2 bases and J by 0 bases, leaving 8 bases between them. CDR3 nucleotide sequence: TGTGCCAGCAGTTTAGGACAGACCTCCTACGAGCAGTACTTC. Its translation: CASSLGQTSYEQYF.

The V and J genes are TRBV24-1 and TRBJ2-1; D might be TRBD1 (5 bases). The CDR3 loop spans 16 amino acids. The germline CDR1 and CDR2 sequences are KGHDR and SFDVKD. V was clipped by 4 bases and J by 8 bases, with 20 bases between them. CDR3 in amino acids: CATSDRVGLVSDEQFF. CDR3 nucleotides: TGTGCCACCAGTGACCGGGTGGGGCTAGTGAGCGATGAGCAGTTCTTC.

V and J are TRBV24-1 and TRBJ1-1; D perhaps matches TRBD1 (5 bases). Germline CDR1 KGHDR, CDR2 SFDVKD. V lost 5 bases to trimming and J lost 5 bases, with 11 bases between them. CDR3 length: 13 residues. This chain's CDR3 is CATSVDSWTEAFF. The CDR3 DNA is TGTGCCACCAGTGTAGACAGCTGGACTGAAGCTTTCTTT.

The CDR3 protein is CASSISQGWNQPQHF. In nucleotides, the CDR3 is TGTGCCAGTAGTATTTCTCAGGGATGGAATCAGCCCCAGCATTTT. The chain couples TRBV19 to TRBJ1-5, with a weak D call TRBD1 (5 bases). This CDR3 region has 15 residues. Germline V CDR1 and CDR2: LNHDA, SQIVND (reference sequence). Trimming took off 3 bases at V and 4 bases at J, with 13 bases between the two ends.

The CDR3, as DNA: TGTGCCAGCAGCTTAGGAGGGGGGGGTAAGGCCCAGCATTTT. Its protein product is CASSLGGGGKAQHF. The chain combines TRBV7-2 with TRBJ1-5; TRBD1 might be the D (6 bases). The ends were cut back, 1 base at V and 11 bases at J, with 15 bases in the middle. CDR3 length: 14 residues. From germline, CDR1 is SGHTA and CDR2 FQGNSA.

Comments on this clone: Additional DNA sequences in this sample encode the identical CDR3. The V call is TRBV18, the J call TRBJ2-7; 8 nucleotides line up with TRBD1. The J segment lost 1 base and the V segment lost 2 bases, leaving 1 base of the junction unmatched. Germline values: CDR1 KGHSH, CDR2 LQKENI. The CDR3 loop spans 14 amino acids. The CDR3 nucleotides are TGTGCCAGCTCACCAGGGACAGGATCCTACGAGCAGTACTTC. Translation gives CASSPGTGSYEQYF.

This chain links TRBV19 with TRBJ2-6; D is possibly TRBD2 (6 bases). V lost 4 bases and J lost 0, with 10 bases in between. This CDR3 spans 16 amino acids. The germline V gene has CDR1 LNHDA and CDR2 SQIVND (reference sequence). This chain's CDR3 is CASSSGTSSGANVLTF. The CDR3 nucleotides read TGTGCCAGTAGTAGCGGGACCAGCTCTGGGGCCAACGTCCTGACTTTC.

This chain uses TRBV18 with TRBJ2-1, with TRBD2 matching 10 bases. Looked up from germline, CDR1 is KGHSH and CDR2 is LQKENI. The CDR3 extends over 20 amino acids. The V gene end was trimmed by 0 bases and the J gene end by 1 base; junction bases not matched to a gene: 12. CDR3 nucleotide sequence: TGTGCCAGCTCACCACCGAGGAGCGGGAGGGCCTTTAATTCCTACAATGAGCAGTTCTTC. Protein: CASSPPRSGRAFNSYNEQFF.

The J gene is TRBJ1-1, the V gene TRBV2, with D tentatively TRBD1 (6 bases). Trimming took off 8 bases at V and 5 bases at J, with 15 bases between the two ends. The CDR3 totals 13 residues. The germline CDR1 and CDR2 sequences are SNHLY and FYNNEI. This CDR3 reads CASCGGVGTEAFF. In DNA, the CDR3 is TGTGCCAGCTGTGGGGGCGTGGGGACTGAAGCTTTCTTT.

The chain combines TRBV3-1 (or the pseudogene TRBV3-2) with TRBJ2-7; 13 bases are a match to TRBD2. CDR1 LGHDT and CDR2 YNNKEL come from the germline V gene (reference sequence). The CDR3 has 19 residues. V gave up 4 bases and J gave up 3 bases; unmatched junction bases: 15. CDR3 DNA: TGTGCCAGCAGCCGAAAAACGCAACTAGCGGGAGGGCCGAACTACGAGCAGTACTTC. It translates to CASSRKTQLAGGPNYEQYF.

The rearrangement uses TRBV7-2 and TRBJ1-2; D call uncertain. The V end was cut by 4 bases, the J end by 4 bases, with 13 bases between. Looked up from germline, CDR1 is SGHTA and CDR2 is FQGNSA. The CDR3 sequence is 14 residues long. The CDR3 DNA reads TGTGCCAGCAGCTCTGGGCCCGCGAGCTATGGCTACACCTTC. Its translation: CASSSGPASYGYTF. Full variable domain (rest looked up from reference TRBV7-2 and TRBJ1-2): GAGVSQSPSNKVTEKGKDVELRCDPISGHTALYWYRQSLGQGLEFLIYFQGNSAPDKSGLPSDRFSAERTGGSVSTLTIQRTQQEDSAVYLCASSSGPASYGYTFGSGTRLTVV.